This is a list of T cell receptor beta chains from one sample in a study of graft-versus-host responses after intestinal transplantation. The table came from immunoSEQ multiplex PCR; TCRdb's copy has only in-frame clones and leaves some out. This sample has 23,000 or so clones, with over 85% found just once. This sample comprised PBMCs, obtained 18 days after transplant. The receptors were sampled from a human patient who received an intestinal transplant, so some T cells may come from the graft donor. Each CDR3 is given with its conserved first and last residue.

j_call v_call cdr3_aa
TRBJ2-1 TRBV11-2 CASSPPGGRLNEQFF
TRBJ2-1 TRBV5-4 CASSLPVVEDRGSNEQFF
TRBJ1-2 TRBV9 CASSVGDRAPGSTF
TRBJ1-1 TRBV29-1 CSVEGPAPEAFF
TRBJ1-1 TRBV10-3 CAIGDTEAFF
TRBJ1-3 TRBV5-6 CASSSTRGDEGNTIYF
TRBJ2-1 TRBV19 CASSTRDRGPPFYNEQFF
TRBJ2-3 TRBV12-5 CASSGRAYTDTQYF
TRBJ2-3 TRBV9 CASSPPQITSDPTDTQYF
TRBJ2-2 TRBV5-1 CASSTTVNNAGELFF